What follows describes a single TCR beta chain. Patients in Seattle were enrolled during active infection, then followed longitudinally. This record comes from a study of blood T cell repertoires in COVID-19. Study details: From the United States, Italy and Spain came samples of acute and convalescent COVID-19.

Sequencing was performed with immunoSEQ multiplex PCR; in TCRdb, only in-frame clones are kept and a portion is missing. The sample contains around 160,000 clones, approximately 83% of which appear only once. From germline, CDR1 is SEHNR and CDR2 FQNEAQ (reference sequence). CDR3 size: 12 residues. Between the trimmed V and J ends, which lost 2 bases and 5 bases, there was a span of 4 bases. This chain links TRBV7-9 with TRBJ2-1; D uncertain. This clonotype was obtained from a woman in her fifties or sixties with COVID-19, enrolled during active disease. The specimen was peripheral blood. The CDR3 spells CASSLQDNEQFF. The CDR3 coding sequence is TGTGCCAGCAGCTTACAGGACAATGAGCAGTTCTTC.